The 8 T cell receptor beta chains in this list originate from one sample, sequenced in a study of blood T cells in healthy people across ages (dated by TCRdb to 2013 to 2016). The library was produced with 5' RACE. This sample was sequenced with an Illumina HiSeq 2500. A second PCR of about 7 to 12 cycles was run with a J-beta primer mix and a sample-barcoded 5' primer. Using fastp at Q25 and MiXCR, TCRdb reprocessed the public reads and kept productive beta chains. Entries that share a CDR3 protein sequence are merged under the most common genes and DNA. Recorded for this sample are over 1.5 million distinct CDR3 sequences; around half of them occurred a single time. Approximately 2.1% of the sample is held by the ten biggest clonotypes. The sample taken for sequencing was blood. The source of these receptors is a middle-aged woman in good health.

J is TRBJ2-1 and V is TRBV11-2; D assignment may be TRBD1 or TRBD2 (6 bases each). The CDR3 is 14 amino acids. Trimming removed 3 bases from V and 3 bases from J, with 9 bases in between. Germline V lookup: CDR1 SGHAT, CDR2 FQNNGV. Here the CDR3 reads CASSFEGGYNEQFF. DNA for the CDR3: TGTGCCAGCAGCTTCGAGGGGGGCTACAATGAGCAGTTCTTC. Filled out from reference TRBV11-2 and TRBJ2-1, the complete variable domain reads EAGVAQSPRYKIIEKRQSVAFWCNPISGHATLYWYQQILGQGPKLLIQFQNNGVVDDSQLPKDRFSAERLKGVDSTLKIQPAKLEDSAVYLCASSFEGGYNEQFFGPGTRLTVL.

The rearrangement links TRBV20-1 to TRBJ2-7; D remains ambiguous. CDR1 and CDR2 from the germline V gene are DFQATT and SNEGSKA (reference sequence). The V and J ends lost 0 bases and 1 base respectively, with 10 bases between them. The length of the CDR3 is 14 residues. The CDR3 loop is CSAREGVRSYEQYF. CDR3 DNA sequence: TGCAGTGCTAGAGAGGGTGTTAGGTCCTACGAGCAGTACTTC.

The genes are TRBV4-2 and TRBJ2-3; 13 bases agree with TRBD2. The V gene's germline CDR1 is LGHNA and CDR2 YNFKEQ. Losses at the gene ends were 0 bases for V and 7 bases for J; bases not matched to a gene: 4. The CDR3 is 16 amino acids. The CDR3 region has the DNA TGTGCCAGCAGCCAAGATACTAGCGGGGGGGCAAATACGCAGTATTTT. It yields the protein CASSQDTSGGANTQYF.

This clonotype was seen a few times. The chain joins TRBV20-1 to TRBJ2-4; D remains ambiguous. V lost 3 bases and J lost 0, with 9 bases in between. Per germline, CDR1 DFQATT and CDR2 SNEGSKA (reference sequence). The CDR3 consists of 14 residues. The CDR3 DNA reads TGCAGTGCTAGCCAGACTGGAGCCAAAAACATTCAGTACTTC. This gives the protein CSASQTGAKNIQYF.

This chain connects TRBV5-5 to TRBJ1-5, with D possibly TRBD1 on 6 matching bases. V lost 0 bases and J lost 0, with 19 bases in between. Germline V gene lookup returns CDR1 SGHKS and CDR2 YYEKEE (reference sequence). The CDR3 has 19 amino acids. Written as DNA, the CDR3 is TGTGCCAGCAGCTTGGAGATTTTGGGGGGCGCGGATAGCAATCAGCCCCAGCATTTT. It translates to CASSLEILGGADSNQPQHF.

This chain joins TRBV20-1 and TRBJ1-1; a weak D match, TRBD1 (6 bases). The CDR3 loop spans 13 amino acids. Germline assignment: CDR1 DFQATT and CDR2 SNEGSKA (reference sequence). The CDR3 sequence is CRGFSSGATEAFF. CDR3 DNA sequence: TGCAGAGGGTTTAGTTCAGGGGCCACTGAAGCTTTCTTT.

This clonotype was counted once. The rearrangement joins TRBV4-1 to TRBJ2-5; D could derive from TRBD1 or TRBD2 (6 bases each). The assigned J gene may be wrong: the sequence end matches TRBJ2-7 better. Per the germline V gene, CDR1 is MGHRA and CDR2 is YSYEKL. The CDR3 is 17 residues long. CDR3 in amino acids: CASSQAVRGGFQYEQYF. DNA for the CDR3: TGCGCCAGCAGCCAAGCAGTAAGAGGGGGGTTCCAATACGAGCAGTACTTC.

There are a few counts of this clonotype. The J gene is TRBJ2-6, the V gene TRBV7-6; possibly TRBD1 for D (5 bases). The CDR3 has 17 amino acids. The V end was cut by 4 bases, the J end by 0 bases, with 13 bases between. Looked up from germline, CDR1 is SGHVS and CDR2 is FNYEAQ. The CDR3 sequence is CASSSNTGASGANVLTF. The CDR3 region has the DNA TGTGCCAGCAGCTCCAACACAGGAGCCTCTGGGGCCAACGTCCTGACTTTC.